The rows below give T cell receptor beta chains drawn from one sample of a study of blood T cell repertoires in COVID-19. Sequencing was performed with immunoSEQ multiplex PCR; in TCRdb, only in-frame clones are kept and a portion is missing. The data hold 250,000 to 300,000 clones, with around 81% observed a single time. The specimen sequenced was peripheral blood. All receptors derive from a woman in her sixties or seventies with active or convalescent COVID-19. The conserved cysteine and the conserved F or W are not part of the CDR3 here. Fields, in order: V gene, J gene, CDR3 protein.

>TRBV2|TRBJ2-7
ASRTTRLAASGGPRHYEQY
>TRBV21-1|TRBJ2-7
ASSTQGLANPYEQY
>TRBV5-4|TRBJ1-2
ASSPDRGYYGYT
>TRBV7-8|TRBJ2-2
ASSLARLAGGRYTGELF
>TRBV7-2|TRBJ1-2
ASSETANYGYT
>TRBV3-1/TRBV3-2|TRBJ1-5
ASSQGVLQGQPQH
>TRBV11-3|TRBJ2-3
ASSPGDTDTQY
>TRBV2|TRBJ1-3
ASTQEGRAEGNTIY
>TRBV5-5|TRBJ2-7
ASSFTGAGEQY
>TRBV5-1|TRBJ1-1
ASSPAGTGNTEAF
>TRBV7-2|TRBJ1-1
ASSFSLEAF
>TRBV3-1/TRBV3-2|TRBJ1-3
ASSQDGTAGNTIY
>TRBV5-1|TRBJ2-1
ASSLSGGSTYNEQF
>TRBV7-9|TRBJ1-5
ASSFTGTGGQPQH
>TRBV29-1|TRBJ2-7
SVVVAGRGQY
>TRBV3-1/TRBV3-2|TRBJ2-1
ASSQSGGYNEQF
>TRBV4-3|TRBJ1-6
ASSQHNPGQGNSPLH